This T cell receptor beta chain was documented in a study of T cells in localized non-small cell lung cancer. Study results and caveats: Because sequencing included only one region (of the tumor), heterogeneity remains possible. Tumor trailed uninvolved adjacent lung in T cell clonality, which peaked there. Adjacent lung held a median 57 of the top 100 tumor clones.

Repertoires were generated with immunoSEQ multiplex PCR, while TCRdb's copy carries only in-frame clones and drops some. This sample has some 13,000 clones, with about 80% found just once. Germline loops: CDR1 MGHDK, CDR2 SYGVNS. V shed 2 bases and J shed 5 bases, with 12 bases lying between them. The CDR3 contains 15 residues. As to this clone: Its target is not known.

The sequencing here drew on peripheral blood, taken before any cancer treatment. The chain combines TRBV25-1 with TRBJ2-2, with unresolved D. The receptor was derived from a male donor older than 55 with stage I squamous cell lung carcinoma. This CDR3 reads CASSEPGGRTGELFF. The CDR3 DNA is TGTGCCAGCAGTGAACCAGGCGGAAGGACCGGGGAGCTGTTTTTT. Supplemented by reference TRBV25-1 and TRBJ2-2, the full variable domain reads EADIYQTPRYLVIGTGKKITLECSQTMGHDKMYWYQQDPGMELHLIHYSYGVNSTEKGDLSSESTVSRIRTEHFPLTLESARPSHTSQYLCASSEPGGRTGELFFGEGSRLTVL.